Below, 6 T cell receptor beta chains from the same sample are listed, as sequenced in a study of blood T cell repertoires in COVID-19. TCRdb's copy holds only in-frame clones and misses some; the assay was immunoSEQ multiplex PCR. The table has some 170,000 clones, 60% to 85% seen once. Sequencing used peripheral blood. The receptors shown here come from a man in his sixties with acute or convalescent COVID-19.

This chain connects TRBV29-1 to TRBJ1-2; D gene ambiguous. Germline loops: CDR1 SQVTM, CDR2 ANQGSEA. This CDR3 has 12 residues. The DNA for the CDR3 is TGCACCCTCTCAAACGACATCTATGGCTACACCTTC. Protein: CTLSNDIYGYTF.

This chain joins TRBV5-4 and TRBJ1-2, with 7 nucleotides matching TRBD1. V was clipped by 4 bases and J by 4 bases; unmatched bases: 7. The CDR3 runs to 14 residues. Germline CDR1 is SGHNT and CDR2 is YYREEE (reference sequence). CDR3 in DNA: TGTGCCAGCAGCCTTTTAGACAGGGCCTATGGCTACACCTTC. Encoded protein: CASSLLDRAYGYTF.

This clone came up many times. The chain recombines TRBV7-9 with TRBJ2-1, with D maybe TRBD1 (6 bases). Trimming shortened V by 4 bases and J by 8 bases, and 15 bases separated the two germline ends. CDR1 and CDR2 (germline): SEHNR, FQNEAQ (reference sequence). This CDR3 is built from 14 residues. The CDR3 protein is CASSSSQGIYEQFF. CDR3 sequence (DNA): TGTGCCAGCAGCTCCTCACAGGGAATCTATGAGCAGTTCTTC.

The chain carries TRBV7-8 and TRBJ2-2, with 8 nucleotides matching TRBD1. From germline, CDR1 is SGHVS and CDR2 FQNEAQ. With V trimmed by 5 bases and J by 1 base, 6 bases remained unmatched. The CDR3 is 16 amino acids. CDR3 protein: CASSPKGTGNTGELFF. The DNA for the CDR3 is TGTGCCAGCAGCCCTAAGGGGACAGGGAACACCGGGGAGCTGTTTTTT.

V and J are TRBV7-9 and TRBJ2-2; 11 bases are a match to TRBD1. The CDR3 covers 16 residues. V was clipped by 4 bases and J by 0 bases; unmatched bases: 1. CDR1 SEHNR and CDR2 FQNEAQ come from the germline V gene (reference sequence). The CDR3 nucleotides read TGTGCCAGCAGCTGGGGACAGGGGGCGAACACCGGGGAGCTGTTTTTT. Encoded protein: CASSWGQGANTGELFF. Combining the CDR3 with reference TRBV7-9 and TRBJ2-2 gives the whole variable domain DTGVSQNPRHKITKRGQNVTFRCDPISEHNRLYWYRQTLGQGPEFLTYFQNEAQLEKSRLLSDRFSAERPKGSFSTLEIQRTEQGDSAMYLCASSWGQGANTGELFFGEGSRLTVL.

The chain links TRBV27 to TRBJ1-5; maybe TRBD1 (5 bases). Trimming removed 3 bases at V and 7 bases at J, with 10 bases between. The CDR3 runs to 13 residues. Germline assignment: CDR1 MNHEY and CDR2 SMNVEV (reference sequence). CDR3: CASSLGGGQPQHF. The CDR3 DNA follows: TGTGCCAGCAGTTTGGGGGGAGGACAGCCCCAGCATTTT.